The present TCR beta chain was sequenced within a study of blood T cells in healthy people across ages. The germline V gene has CDR1 MDHEN and CDR2 SYDVKM. The CDR3 is 12 amino acids. Trimming took off 8 bases at V and 3 bases at J, with 11 bases between the two ends. Then a second PCR, running about 7 to 11 cycles, was carried out with a sample-barcoded 5' primer and a J-beta primer mix. TCRdb re-analysed the 5' RACE reads in MiXCR, keeping a single row per CDR3 protein. The sample consists of roughly 1,100,000 distinct CDR3 sequences, 20% to 25% of them appearing once. These data were likewise used in another study, on T cells of mothers and their children. From that report: The second PCR used the M1S primer, and this primer added sample barcodes and 2-4 random nucleotides. Over 8 million TCR beta CDR3 reads were obtained from each mother, and some 3.1 million from each child.

The V gene is TRBV28, the J gene TRBJ2-7; D uncertain. This receptor was identified in a girl aged 2 to 9 in good health. Input material: blood. The CDR3 coding sequence is TGTGCCAGCGGGCCACCCCGCTACGAGCAGTACTTC. Residues: CASGPPRYEQYF.